The clone carrying this T cell receptor beta chain was observed a single time. As originally analysed: Reference gene primer amplification gave estimated nucleated cell counts. Libraries were prepared by immunoSEQ multiplex PCR; TCRdb keeps only in-frame clonotypes and omits some of them. V and J calls and clone size follow that table, whereas D and trimming were derived from the DNA. This sample has approximately 230,000 clones, with roughly 89% found just once. The sample is drawn from a study of blood T cell repertoires in COVID-19. The CDR3 has 13 amino acids. CDR1 and CDR2 from the germline V gene are SEHNR and FQNEAQ (reference sequence). Trimming stripped 3 bases from V and 7 bases from J, with 12 bases between.

The chain has TRBV7-9 and TRBJ1-1, with D maybe TRBD1 (6 bases). This clonotype was obtained from a man aged 25-45 years who had recovered from COVID-19. Sample: peripheral blood. Here the CDR3 reads CASSLGGPYEAFF. For the CDR3, the DNA is TGTGCCAGCAGCTTGGGGGGGCCCTATGAAGCTTTCTTT.